Included here is one TCR beta chain sequence, with context. This record belongs to a study of beta chain features in type 1 diabetes. Reverse transcribing all isolated RNA meant expressed TCRB transcripts were sequenced. This table comes from immunoSEQ multiplex PCR, and its TCRdb copy is limited to in-frame clones, with some not included. This table holds 38,000 or so clones, 55% to 70% found once. This clonotype originated in a woman aged 30 to 39 in good health. Sequencing was carried out using Tregs from blood.

This CDR3 reads CASSLAPLVINEQFF. The CDR3 bases are TGTGCCAGCAGCTTAGCCCCACTAGTAATCAATGAGCAGTTCTTC. The genes are TRBV7-3 and TRBJ2-1; D is possibly TRBD2 (5 bases). Germline CDR1 reads SGHTA; CDR2 reads FQGTGA. The CDR3 sequence is 15 residues long. V shed 2 bases and J shed 6 bases, with 14 bases lying between them.